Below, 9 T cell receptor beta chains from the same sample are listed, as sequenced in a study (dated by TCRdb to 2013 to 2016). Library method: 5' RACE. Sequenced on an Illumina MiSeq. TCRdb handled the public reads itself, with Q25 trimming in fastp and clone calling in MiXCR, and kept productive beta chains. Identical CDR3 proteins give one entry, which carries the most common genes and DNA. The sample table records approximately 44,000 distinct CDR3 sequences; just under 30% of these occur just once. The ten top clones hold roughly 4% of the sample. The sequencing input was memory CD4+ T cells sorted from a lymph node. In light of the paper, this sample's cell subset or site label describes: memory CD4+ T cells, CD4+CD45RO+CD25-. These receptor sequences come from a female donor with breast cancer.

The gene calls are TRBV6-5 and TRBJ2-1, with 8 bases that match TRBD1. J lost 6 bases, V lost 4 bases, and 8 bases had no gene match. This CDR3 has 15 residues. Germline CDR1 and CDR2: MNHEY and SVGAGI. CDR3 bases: TGTGCCAGCAGTTCGCCGGGTGACAGGGGCAATGAGCAGTTCTTC. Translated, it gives CASSSPGDRGNEQFF.

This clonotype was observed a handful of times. CDR3 in amino acids: CASSRGLEEKLFF. CDR3 nucleotide sequence: TGTGCCAGCAGCCGCGGACTCGAAGAAAAACTGTTTTTT. The chain recombines TRBV3-1 with TRBJ1-4; D gene unclear. From germline, CDR1 is LGHDT and CDR2 YNNKEL (reference sequence). Deletions cut 4 bases from V and 8 bases from J, with 11 bases between. There are 13 residues in the CDR3.

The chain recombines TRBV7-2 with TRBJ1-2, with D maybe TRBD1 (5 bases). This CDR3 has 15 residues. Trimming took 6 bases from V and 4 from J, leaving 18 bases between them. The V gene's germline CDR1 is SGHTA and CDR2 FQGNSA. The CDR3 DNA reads TGTGCCAGCAGGCGATCTCAGGGACGGGGCTATGGCTACACCTTC. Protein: CASRRSQGRGYGYTF.

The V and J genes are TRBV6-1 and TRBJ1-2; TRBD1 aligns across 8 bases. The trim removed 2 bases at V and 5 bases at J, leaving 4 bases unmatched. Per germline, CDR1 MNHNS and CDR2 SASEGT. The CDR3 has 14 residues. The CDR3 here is CASSESGTGYGYTF. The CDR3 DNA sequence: TGTGCCAGCAGTGAATCCGGGACAGGTTATGGCTACACCTTC.

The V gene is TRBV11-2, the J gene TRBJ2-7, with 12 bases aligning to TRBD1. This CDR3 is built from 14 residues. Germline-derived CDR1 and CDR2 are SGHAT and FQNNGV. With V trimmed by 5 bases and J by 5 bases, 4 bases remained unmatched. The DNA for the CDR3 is TGTGCCAGCAGCCCAGGGACAGGGGGCAACGAGCAGTACTTC. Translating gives CASSPGTGGNEQYF.

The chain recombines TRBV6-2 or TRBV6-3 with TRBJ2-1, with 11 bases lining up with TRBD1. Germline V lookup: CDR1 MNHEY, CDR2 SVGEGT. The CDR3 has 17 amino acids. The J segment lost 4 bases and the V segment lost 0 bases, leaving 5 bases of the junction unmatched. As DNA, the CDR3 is TGTGCCAGCAGTTACTCGCTGGACAGGGGGCATTACAATGAGCAGTTCTTC. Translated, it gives CASSYSLDRGHYNEQFF.

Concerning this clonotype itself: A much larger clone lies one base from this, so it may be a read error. In DNA form, the CDR3 reads TGCGCCAGCGGCCAGCTTAACGGGGAGCTGTTTTTT. Protein: CASGQLNGELFF. The chain links TRBV4-1 to TRBJ2-2, with D unclear. The CDR3 is made up of 12 amino acids. CDR1 and CDR2 (germline): MGHRA, YSYEKL.

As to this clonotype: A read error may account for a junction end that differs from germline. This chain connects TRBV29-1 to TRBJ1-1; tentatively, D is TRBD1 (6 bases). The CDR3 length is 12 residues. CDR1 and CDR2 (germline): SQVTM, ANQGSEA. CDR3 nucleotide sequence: TGCAGCGTGACCTTGGGGGCTACTGGAGCTTTCTTT. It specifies CSVTLGATGAFF.

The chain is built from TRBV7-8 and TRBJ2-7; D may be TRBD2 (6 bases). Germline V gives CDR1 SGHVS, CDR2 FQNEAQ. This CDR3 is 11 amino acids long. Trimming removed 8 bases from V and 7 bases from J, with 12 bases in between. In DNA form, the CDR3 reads TGTGCCAGCCGGGGCCGGGAGGAGCAGTACTTC. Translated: CASRGREEQYF.